These T cell receptor beta chains were read from a single sample in a study of T cell responses to AZD1222 COVID-19 vaccine. Clones were sequenced by immunoSEQ multiplex PCR, and TCRdb holds only the in-frame ones, with some missing. The table has approximately 180,000 clones, about 90% seen once. Sequencing used peripheral blood, obtained on day 0 of AZD1222 vaccination. The source of these receptors is an adult in good health. Both conserved end residues are part of each CDR3. A D gene is named only where the DNA matches it firmly. Rows give clone size only sometimes, using once, few, many, or a class for an expanded clone.

V	size	D	J	DNA	CDR3
TRBV19	.	TRBD1	TRBJ2-1	TGTGCCGCTAAACCGACAGGGGGGGATGAGCAGTTCTTC	CAAKPTGGDEQFF
TRBV6-5	few	.	TRBJ2-4	TGTGCCAGCAGTTATGGGGGGCCAAAAAACATTCAGTACTTC	CASSYGGPKNIQYF
TRBV6-5	.	TRBD1	TRBJ2-1	TGTGCCAGCAGGACAGGGGGCCTGGGCAATGAGCAGTTCTTC	CASRTGGLGNEQFF
TRBV18	.	.	TRBJ1-2	TGTGCCAGCTCAATACGACAGGAACCTCATGGCTACACCTTC	CASSIRQEPHGYTF
TRBV27	.	TRBD1	TRBJ1-2	TGTGCCAGCAGTCGCCAGGGACAGGGCTTTGATGGCTACACCTTC	CASSRQGQGFDGYTF
TRBV11-2	.	TRBD1	TRBJ1-1	TGTGCCAGCAGCCTACCCGGGACAGGTGACACTGAAGCTTTCTTT	CASSLPGTGDTEAFF
TRBV7-9	.	.	TRBJ1-4	TGTGCCAGCAGCTCGGGAGGAACGGGCGCAAGTCGAAATGAAAAACTGTTTTTT	CASSSGGTGASRNEKLFF
TRBV6-9	.	TRBD1	TRBJ1-2	TGTGCCAGCAGGGGGACAGATCGCTATGGCTACACCTTC	CASRGTDRYGYTF
TRBV6-5	.	.	TRBJ2-4	TGTGCCAGCAGGTACACAGGGGCCAAAAACATTCAGTACTTC	CASRYTGAKNIQYF
TRBV27	once	TRBD2	TRBJ2-7	TGTGCCAGCAGGCGTACTAGCGGGGCCTACGAGCAGTACTTC	CASRRTSGAYEQYF
TRBV15	.	.	TRBJ2-7	TGTGCCACCAGCCAGGGGGGGGCCTACGAGCAGTACTTC	CATSQGGAYEQYF
TRBV4-1	.	.	TRBJ2-2	TGCGCCAGCAGCCAAGTTCCCACCACCGGGGAGCTGTTTTTT	CASSQVPTTGELFF
TRBV28	few	.	TRBJ1-6	TGTGCCAGCAGTTTGACTCACAGGGTTCCCTCACCCCTCCACTTT	CASSLTHRVPSPLHF
TRBV4-3	.	TRBD2	TRBJ2-7	TGCGCCAGCAGCCAAGATCGGGGGGTCGGCTACGAGCAGTACTTC	CASSQDRGVGYEQYF
TRBV18	.	.	TRBJ1-5	TGTGCCAGCTCACCGACGGACGAGGTTCAGCCCCAGCATTTT	CASSPTDEVQPQHF
TRBV6-2/TRBV6-3	.	.	TRBJ1-2	TGTGCCAGCAGTTACCGAGCAGGGACTAACTATGGCTACACCTTC	CASSYRAGTNYGYTF
TRBV15	.	TRBD1	TRBJ2-7	TGTGCCACCAGCAGAGACCCTCCAGGGGGAAACTCCTACGAGCAGTACTTC	CATSRDPPGGNSYEQYF